The clone carrying this T cell receptor (beta chain) showed up just a few times. The target antigen is unknown. The data are from a study of cytomegalovirus exposure and HLA in healthy donors. Study results and caveats: Segments of the TCR beta V type were, in most cases, productive about 87% or about 30% of the time in an earlier analysis. Reportedly, fewer N-insertions than the roughly 700-donor mean appeared in an Asian-associated ancestry cluster in a later analysis. Most CMV-associated TCR beta chains were later found to appear HLA-restricted.

PCR was performed using 60 Vbeta and 13 Jbeta primers. Clones were read by immunoSEQ multiplex PCR, and TCRdb kept only the in-frame ones, dropping some. The sample contains fewer than 100,000 clones, less than 80% of which appear only once. Germline loops: CDR1 SGHAT, CDR2 FQNNGV. The V gene end was trimmed by 5 bases and the J gene end by 2 bases; junction bases not matched to a gene: 8. The CDR3 runs to 17 residues. The chain employs TRBV11-2 and TRBJ2-3, with 12 nucleotides matching TRBD2. The source material was PBMCs. This TCR was sampled from a man in his forties or fifties in good health and CMV-seronegative. For the CDR3, the DNA is TGTGCCAGCAGCGTAAGGACTAGCGGGATATTCACAGATACGCAGTATTTT. It encodes CASSVRTSGIFTDTQYF. Based on the CDR3 plus reference TRBV11-2 and TRBJ2-3, the full variable domain is EAGVAQSPRYKIIEKRQSVAFWCNPISGHATLYWYQQILGQGPKLLIQFQNNGVVDDSQLPKDRFSAERLKGVDSTLKIQPAKLEDSAVYLCASSVRTSGIFTDTQYFGPGTRLTVL.